These T cell receptor beta chains were read from a single sample in a study of blood T cell repertoires in COVID-19. Using immunoSEQ multiplex PCR, the repertoire was profiled, and TCRdb retains in-frame clones only, with some absent. The data show under 200,000 clones, with more than 80% seen just once and roughly 0.56% held by the top ten. Sequencing input: peripheral blood. These receptors came from a man aged 45-60 years with acute or convalescent COVID-19. Each CDR3 is given with its conserved first and last residue. A D gene is named only where the DNA matches it firmly. Size is stated for part of the rows, as once, few or many counts, or as a class when the clone is expanded.

j_call | d_call | v_call | clone_size | cdr3_nt | cdr3_aa
TRBJ1-4 | NA | TRBV3-1/TRBV3-2 | NA | TGTGCCAGCGGCGACAGAAAGAAACTGTTTTTT | CASGDRKKLFF
TRBJ1-6 | NA | TRBV23-1 | once | TGCGCCAGCAGTCAATCGATACAGGGAAGAGCCCTTAATTCACCCCTCCACTTT | CASSQSIQGRALNSPLHF
TRBJ1-4 | NA | TRBV9 | NA | TGTGCCAGCAGCGTAGTAGGGGGACCGGGTGAAAAACTGTTTTTT | CASSVVGGPGEKLFF
TRBJ1-2 | NA | TRBV29-1 | NA | TGCAGCGTCTCACAGGGAGACTATGGCTACACCTTC | CSVSQGDYGYTF
TRBJ2-1 | NA | TRBV27 | NA | TGTGCCAGCAGTTATCGAGACAGAACCTACAATGAGCAGTTCTTC | CASSYRDRTYNEQFF
TRBJ2-2 | NA | TRBV20-1 | NA | TGCAGTGCTAGTAACCAGGTCCCCTACGGGGAGCTGTTTTTT | CSASNQVPYGELFF
TRBJ2-1 | TRBD2 | TRBV11-2 | NA | TGTGCCAGCAGCCAGATCCGGGGACTAGGGCGTAATGAGCAGTTCTTC | CASSQIRGLGRNEQFF
TRBJ1-4 | NA | TRBV18 | NA | TGTGCCAGCTCACCGGGAGGGGCTAATGAAAAACTGTTTTTT | CASSPGGANEKLFF
TRBJ2-2 | NA | TRBV5-6 | NA | TGTGCCAGCAGCTTGGTCCACGGGGAGCTGTTTTTT | CASSLVHGELFF
TRBJ2-6 | NA | TRBV5-1 | NA | TGCGCCAGCAGCTTGGGAGGCTCTGGGGCCAACGTCCTGACTTTC | CASSLGGSGANVLTF
TRBJ2-3 | NA | TRBV5-1 | few | TGCGCCAGCAGCTCCTCTGGGGGCGGAGGAGATACGCAGTATTTT | CASSSSGGGGDTQYF
TRBJ2-4 | NA | TRBV2 | NA | TGTGCCAGCAGCTCTAAAAACATTCAGTACTTC | CASSSKNIQYF
TRBJ2-3 | NA | TRBV6-5 | NA | TGTGCCAGCAGTATGACAAGCTACACAGATACGCAGTATTTT | CASSMTSYTDTQYF
TRBJ1-6 | NA | TRBV12-3/TRBV12-4 | NA | TGTGCCAGCAGTTTGGCGGGGTCACCCCTCCACTTT | CASSLAGSPLHF
TRBJ1-5 | NA | TRBV28 | NA | TGTGCCAGCAGTCCTACAGGGTATAGCAATCAGCCCCAGCATTTT | CASSPTGYSNQPQHF
TRBJ2-1 | TRBD2 | TRBV4-3 | once | TGCGCCAGTAGCACGCTAGCGGGGGCCTACAATGAGCAGTTCTTC | CASSTLAGAYNEQFF
TRBJ1-6 | NA | TRBV6-2/TRBV6-3 | NA | TGTGCCAGCAGTTACTCCGGGACATATGATTCACCCCTCCACTTT | CASSYSGTYDSPLHF
TRBJ2-5 | NA | TRBV9 | NA | TGTGCCAGCAGCGTTGCCTCGGGGGTTCAAGAGACCCAGTACTTC | CASSVASGVQETQYF
TRBJ2-3 | NA | TRBV7-3 | NA | TGTGCCAGCAGCTACTCAGGGGCGGATACGCAGTATTTT | CASSYSGADTQYF
TRBJ1-4 | NA | TRBV5-1 | NA | TGCGCCAGCAGCCGGGGGGACCGCGATGATGAAAAACTGTTTTTT | CASSRGDRDDEKLFF
TRBJ2-2 | NA | TRBV7-9 | NA | TGTGCCAGCAGCCTACAGGCAGGGTACACCGGGGAGCTGTTTTTT | CASSLQAGYTGELFF
TRBJ1-1 | NA | TRBV18 | NA | TGTGCCAGCTTACCCCGGGTTCGGGACACTGAAGCTTTCTTT | CASLPRVRDTEAFF
TRBJ2-3 | NA | TRBV6-6 | NA | TGTGCCAGCACTGGCACAGATACGCAGTATTTT | CASTGTDTQYF
TRBJ1-1 | TRBD1 | TRBV7-3 | NA | TGTGCCAGCAGGTTGACAGGGGGCACTGAAGCTTTCTTT | CASRLTGGTEAFF
TRBJ2-2 | NA | TRBV10-3 | NA | TGTGCCATCAGACAGGAGCTTGCCGGGGAGCTGTTTTTT | CAIRQELAGELFF
TRBJ1-5 | NA | TRBV7-3 | NA | TGTGCCAGCAGCTTAACGGCGGGGAGAGATCAGCCCCAGCATTTT | CASSLTAGRDQPQHF
TRBJ2-5 | NA | TRBV3-1/TRBV3-2 | NA | TGTGCCAGCAGCGCTTCACTAGGCCGCGAGACCCAGTACTTC | CASSASLGRETQYF
TRBJ1-2 | NA | TRBV12-3/TRBV12-4 | NA | TGTGCCAGCAGTTTAGGGGCGTATGGCTACACCTTC | CASSLGAYGYTF
TRBJ1-2 | NA | TRBV29-1 | NA | TGCAGCGTTGTGGGGGGTAGAGGTGGCTACACCTTC | CSVVGGRGGYTF
TRBJ2-3 | TRBD2 | TRBV7-2 | NA | TGTGCCAGCAGCTTGGGACTAGCGGGCACAGATACGCAGTATTTT | CASSLGLAGTDTQYF
TRBJ2-1 | TRBD2 | TRBV19 | NA | TGTGCCAGTAGTATAGGGGACAGGGGCGTAGGGACTAGCGGGGGGCCTTTTCTCCGTGAGCAGTTCTTC | CASSIGDRGVGTSGGPFLREQFF
TRBJ1-1 | NA | TRBV12-5 | once | TGTGCTAGTGGTTCATCGACAGCTCCGAACACTGAAGCTTTCTTT | CASGSSTAPNTEAFF
TRBJ1-2 | TRBD1 | TRBV7-2 | NA | TGTGCCAGCAGCTCGACAGGGAGTATATATGGCTACACCTTC | CASSSTGSIYGYTF
TRBJ2-2 | NA | TRBV5-4 | few | TGTGCCAGCAGCACAGGCCTGGTCGGGGAGCTGTTTTTT | CASSTGLVGELFF
TRBJ2-1 | NA | TRBV6-5 | NA | TGTGCCAGCAGTAGTACATCTGAGCAGTTCTTC | CASSSTSEQFF
TRBJ1-3 | TRBD1 | TRBV4-2 | NA | TGTGCCAGCAGCCAGCAGCTGCGACCTCTGGACAGGGCACCACATGGGGGAAACACCATATATTTT | CASSQQLRPLDRAPHGGNTIYF
TRBJ1-3 | NA | TRBV7-2 | NA | TGTGCCAGCAGCTTAGTTGGGGGGTTTGCTGGAAACACCATATATTTT | CASSLVGGFAGNTIYF
TRBJ2-1 | TRBD2 | TRBV6-1 | NA | TGTGCCAGCAGTGAGGGTAGGGGGGACTTCTCGGGAGGGGCGAGGGAGCAGTTCTTC | CASSEGRGDFSGGAREQFF
TRBJ1-2 | NA | TRBV19 | NA | TGTGCCAGCCAGATCAACTATGGCTACACCTTC | CASQINYGYTF
TRBJ1-5 | TRBD1 | TRBV19 | few | TGTGCCAGTAGTATAAGCTTAGACGGCGGCAGGGGGAATCAGCCCCAGCATTTT | CASSISLDGGRGNQPQHF
TRBJ1-1 | NA | TRBV11-3 | once | TGTGCCAGCAGCAGCAGGCTGAACACTGAAGCTTTCTTT | CASSSRLNTEAFF
TRBJ1-2 | NA | TRBV6-5 | NA | TGTGCCAGCAGTTACTCGAGAGTGCTCGCCTATGGCTACACCTTC | CASSYSRVLAYGYTF
TRBJ2-2 | NA | TRBV2 | NA | TGTGCCAGCAGTGCGGCGGCAGCGAACACCGGGGAGCTGTTTTTT | CASSAAAANTGELFF
TRBJ1-1 | NA | TRBV19 | NA | TGTGCCAGTAGAGGGGGGGCAGCCACTGAAGCTTTCTTT | CASRGGAATEAFF
TRBJ1-6 | NA | TRBV6-5 | NA | TGTGCCAGCAGGGCGACAGCCTATAATTCACCCCTCCACTTT | CASRATAYNSPLHF
TRBJ1-2 | NA | TRBV4-1 | few | TGCGCCAGCAGCCAAGATATAAGGGAGGGTGGCTACACCTTC | CASSQDIREGGYTF
TRBJ1-5 | TRBD1 | TRBV18 | NA | TGTGCCAGCTCACCAAGGCAGGGGGCATACCAGCCCCAGCATTTT | CASSPRQGAYQPQHF
TRBJ2-3 | TRBD2 | TRBV6-5 | NA | TGTGCCAGCAGTTACTTGCGGGGGGCAGGAGATACGCAGTATTTT | CASSYLRGAGDTQYF
TRBJ1-1 | TRBD1 | TRBV27 | NA | TGTGCCAGCAGGGGACAGGAGAACACTGAAGCTTTCTTT | CASRGQENTEAFF
TRBJ1-1 | TRBD1 | TRBV29-1 | once | TGCAGCGTTCCGTATACAGGGGACACTGAAGCTTTCTTT | CSVPYTGDTEAFF
TRBJ1-3 | NA | TRBV11-2 | NA | TGTGCCAGCAGCTTAGTGACTTCTGGAAACACCATATATTTT | CASSLVTSGNTIYF
TRBJ2-5 | NA | TRBV15 | NA | TGTGCCACCAGCAGAGAGGCGGGGCGGGAGACCCAGTACTTC | CATSREAGRETQYF
TRBJ1-3 | NA | TRBV13 | NA | TGTGCCAGCAGCTCGAGGACAGTCTTGGCCTCTGGAAACACCATATATTTT | CASSSRTVLASGNTIYF
TRBJ2-7 | TRBD2 | TRBV30 | NA | TGTGCCTGGAGCCATACGGGCGGGAGTGAAAAATACGAGCAGTACTTC | CAWSHTGGSEKYEQYF
TRBJ2-1 | NA | TRBV28 | NA | TGTGCCAGCAGTTTTCGGGGAAACTACAATGAGCAGTTCTTC | CASSFRGNYNEQFF
TRBJ2-3 | TRBD2 | TRBV7-9 | NA | TGTGCCAGCAGCACCGAGGGGCGGGAGAGGCGAGATACGCAGTATTTT | CASSTEGRERRDTQYF